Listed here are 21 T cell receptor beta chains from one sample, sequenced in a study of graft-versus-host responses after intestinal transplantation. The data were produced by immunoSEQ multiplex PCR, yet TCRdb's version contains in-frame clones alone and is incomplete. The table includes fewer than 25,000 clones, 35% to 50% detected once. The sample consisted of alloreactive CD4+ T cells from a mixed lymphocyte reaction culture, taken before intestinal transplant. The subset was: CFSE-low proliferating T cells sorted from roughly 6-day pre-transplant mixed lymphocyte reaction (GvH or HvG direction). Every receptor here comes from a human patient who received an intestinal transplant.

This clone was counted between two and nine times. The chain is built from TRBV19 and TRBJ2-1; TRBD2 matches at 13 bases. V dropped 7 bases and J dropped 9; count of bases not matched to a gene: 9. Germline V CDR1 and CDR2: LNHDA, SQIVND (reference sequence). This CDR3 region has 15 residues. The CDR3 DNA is TGTGCCAGTACCTCACTAGCGGGAGGGCCGGGTGAGCAGTTCTTC. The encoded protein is CASTSLAGGPGEQFF. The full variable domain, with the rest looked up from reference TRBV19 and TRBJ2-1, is DGGITQSPKYLFRKEGQNVTLSCEQNLNHDAMYWYRQDPGQGLRLIYYSQIVNDFQKGDIAEGYSVSREKKESFPLTVTSAQKNPTAFYLCASTSLAGGPGEQFFGPGTRLTVL.

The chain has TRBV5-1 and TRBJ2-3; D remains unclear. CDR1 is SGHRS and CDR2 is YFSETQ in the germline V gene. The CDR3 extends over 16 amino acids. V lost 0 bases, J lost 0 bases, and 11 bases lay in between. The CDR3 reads CASSLDLLPSTDTQYF. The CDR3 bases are TGCGCCAGCAGCTTGGACCTACTACCTAGCACAGATACGCAGTATTTT.

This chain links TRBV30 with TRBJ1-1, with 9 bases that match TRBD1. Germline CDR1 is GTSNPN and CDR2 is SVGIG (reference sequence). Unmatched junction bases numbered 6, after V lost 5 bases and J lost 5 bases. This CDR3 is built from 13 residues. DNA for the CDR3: TGTGCCTGGGAACAGGGGGCAAGGACTGAAGCTTTCTTT. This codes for CAWEQGARTEAFF. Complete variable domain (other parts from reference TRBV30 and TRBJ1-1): SQTIHQWPATLVQPVGSPLSLECTVEGTSNPNLYWYRQAAGRGLQLLFYSVGIGQISSEVPQNLSASRPQDRQFILSSKKLLLSDSGFYLCAWEQGARTEAFFGQGTRLTVV.

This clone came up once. CDR3 DNA: TGTGCCAGCAGTTTCATCAGGCCCGCGGGAGATCAGCCCCAGCATTTT. The encoded protein is CASSFIRPAGDQPQHF. This chain connects TRBV6-6 to TRBJ1-5; D is uncertain. CDR1 and CDR2 (germline): MNHNY, SVGAGI (reference sequence). Trimming took off 4 bases at V and 5 bases at J, with 18 bases between the two ends. The CDR3 length is 16 residues.

The CDR3 bases are TGTGCCAGCAGTTTAGCGGGGACAGGCATCGGAGCCGGACCATCCTACGAGCAGTACTTC. Its translation is CASSLAGTGIGAGPSYEQYF. The chain employs TRBV28 and TRBJ2-7, with TRBD1 matching over 8 bases. V lost 2 bases and J lost 1; bases outside the gene matches: 19. CDR1 and CDR2 (germline): MDHEN, SYDVKM. The CDR3 loop spans 20 amino acids. Supplemented by reference TRBV28 and TRBJ2-7, the full variable domain reads DVKVTQSSRYLVKRTGEKVFLECVQDMDHENMFWYRQDPGLGLRLIYFSYDVKMKEKGDIPEGYSVSREKKERFSLILESASTNQTSMYLCASSLAGTGIGAGPSYEQYFGPGTRLTVT.

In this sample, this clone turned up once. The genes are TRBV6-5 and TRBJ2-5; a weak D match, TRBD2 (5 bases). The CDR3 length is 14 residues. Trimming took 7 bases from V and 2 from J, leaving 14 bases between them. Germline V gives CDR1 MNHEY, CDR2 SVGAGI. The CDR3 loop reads CASIPAPGQETQYF. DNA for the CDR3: TGTGCCAGCATCCCAGCACCGGGACAAGAGACCCAGTACTTC.

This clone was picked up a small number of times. CDR3 protein: CASSIGAGQTEAFF. CDR3 DNA: TGTGCCAGCAGCATTGGGGCGGGACAGACTGAAGCTTTCTTT. The chain joins TRBV5-4 to TRBJ1-1, with 7 nucleotides matching TRBD1. The CDR3 is 14 amino acids. CDR1 and CDR2 (germline): SGHNT, YYREEE (reference sequence). After removal of 4 bases from V and 5 bases from J, the junction contained 8 bases not matched to a gene.

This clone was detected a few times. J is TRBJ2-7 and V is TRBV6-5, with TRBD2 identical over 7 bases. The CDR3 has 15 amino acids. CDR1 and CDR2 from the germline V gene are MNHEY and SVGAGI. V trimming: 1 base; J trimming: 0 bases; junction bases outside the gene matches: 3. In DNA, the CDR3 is TGTGCCAGCAGTTACTTTGCGGGAGCCTCCTACGAGCAGTACTTC. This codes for CASSYFAGASYEQYF.

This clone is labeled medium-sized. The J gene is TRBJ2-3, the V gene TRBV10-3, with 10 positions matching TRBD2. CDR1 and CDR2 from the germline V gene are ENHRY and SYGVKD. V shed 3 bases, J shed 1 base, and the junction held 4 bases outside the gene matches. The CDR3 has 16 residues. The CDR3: CAISEGLAGGTDTQYF. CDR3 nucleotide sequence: TGTGCCATCAGTGAAGGGCTAGCGGGAGGCACAGATACGCAGTATTTT.

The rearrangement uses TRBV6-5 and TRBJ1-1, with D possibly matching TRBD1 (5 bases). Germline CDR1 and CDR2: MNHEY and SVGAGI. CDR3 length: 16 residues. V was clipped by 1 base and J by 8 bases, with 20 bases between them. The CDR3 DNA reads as TGTGCCAGCAGTTACTATCAAGCCGGGGGAGTCGGCGAAGCTTTCTTT. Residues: CASSYYQAGGVGEAFF.

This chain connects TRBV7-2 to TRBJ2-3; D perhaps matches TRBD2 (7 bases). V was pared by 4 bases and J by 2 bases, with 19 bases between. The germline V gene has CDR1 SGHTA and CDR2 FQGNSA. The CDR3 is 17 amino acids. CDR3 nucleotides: TGTGCCAGCAGCTCTGGCCTGTGGGGGGGCCTCACAGATACGCAGTATTTT. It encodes CASSSGLWGGLTDTQYF.

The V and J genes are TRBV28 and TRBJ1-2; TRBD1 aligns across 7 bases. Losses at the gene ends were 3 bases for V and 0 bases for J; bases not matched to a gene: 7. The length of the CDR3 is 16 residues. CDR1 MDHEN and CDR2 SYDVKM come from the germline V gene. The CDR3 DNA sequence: TGTGCCAGCAGTTTTTCGGACAGGCCAGCTAACTATGGCTACACCTTC. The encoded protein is CASSFSDRPANYGYTF.

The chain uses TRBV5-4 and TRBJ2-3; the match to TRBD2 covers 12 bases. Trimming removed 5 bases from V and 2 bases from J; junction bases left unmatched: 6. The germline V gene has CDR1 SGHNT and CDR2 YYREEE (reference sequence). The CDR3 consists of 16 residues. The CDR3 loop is CASSFRLAGDTDTQYF. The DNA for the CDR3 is TGTGCCAGCAGTTTTCGACTAGCGGGAGACACAGATACGCAGTATTTT.

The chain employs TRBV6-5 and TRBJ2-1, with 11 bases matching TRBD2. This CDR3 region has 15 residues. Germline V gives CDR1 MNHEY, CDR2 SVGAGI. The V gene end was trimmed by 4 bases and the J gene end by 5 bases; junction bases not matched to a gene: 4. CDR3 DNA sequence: TGTGCCAGCAGTTCCCTAGCGGGAGGTAACAATGAGCAGTTCTTC. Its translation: CASSSLAGGNNEQFF.

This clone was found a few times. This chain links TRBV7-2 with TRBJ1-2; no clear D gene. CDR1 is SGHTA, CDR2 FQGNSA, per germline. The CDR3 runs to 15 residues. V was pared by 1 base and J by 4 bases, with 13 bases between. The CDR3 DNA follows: TGTGCCAGCAGCTTAGTATCAGGAGGGCCCTATGGCTACACCTTC. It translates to CASSLVSGGPYGYTF. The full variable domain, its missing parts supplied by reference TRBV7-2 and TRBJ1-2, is GAGVSQSPSNKVTEKGKDVELRCDPISGHTALYWYRQSLGQGLEFLIYFQGNSAPDKSGLPSDRFSAERTGGSVSTLTIQRTQQEDSAVYLCASSLVSGGPYGYTFGSGTRLTVV.

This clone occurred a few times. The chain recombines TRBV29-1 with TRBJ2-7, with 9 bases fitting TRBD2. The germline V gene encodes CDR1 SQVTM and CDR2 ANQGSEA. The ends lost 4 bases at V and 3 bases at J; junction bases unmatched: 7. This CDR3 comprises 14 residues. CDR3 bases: TGCAGCGTTGGTACCCCTAGCGGGGTCTACGAGCAGTACTTC. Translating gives CSVGTPSGVYEQYF.

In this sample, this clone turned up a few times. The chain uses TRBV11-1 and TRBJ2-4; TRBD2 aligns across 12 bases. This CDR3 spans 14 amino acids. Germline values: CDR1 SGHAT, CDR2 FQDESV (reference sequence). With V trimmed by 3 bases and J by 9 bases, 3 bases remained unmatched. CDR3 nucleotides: TGTGCCAGCAGCTTGCTAGCGGGGGGGTCCATTCAGTACTTC. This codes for CASSLLAGGSIQYF.

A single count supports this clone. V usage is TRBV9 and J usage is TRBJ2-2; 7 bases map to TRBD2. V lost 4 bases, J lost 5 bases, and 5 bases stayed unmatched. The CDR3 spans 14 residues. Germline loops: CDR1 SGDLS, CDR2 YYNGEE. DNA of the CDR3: TGTGCCAGCAGCTCATATAGCGGGACCGGGGAGCTGTTTTTT. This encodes CASSSYSGTGELFF.

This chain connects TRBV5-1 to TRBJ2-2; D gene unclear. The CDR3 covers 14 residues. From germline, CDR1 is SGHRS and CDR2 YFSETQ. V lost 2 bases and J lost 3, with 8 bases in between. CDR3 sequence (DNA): TGCGCCAGCAGCTTCGACTCCTACACCGGGGAGCTGTTTTTT. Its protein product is CASSFDSYTGELFF.

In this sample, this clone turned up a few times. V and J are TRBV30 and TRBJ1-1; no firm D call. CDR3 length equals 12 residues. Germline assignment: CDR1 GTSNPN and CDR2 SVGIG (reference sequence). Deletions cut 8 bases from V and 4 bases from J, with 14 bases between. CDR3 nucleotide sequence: TGTGCCCGCGAAAGGGAGGGCACTGAAGCTTTCTTT. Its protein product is CAREREGTEAFF.

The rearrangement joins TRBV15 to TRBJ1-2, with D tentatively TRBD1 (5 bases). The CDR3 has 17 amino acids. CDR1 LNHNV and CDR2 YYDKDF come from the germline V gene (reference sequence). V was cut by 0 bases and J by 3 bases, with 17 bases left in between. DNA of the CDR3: TGTGCCACCAGCAGAGATCCGATCAGGGCAGGCCACTATGGCTACACCTTC. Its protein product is CATSRDPIRAGHYGYTF. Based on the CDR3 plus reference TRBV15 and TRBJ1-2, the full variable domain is DAMVIQNPRYQVTQFGKPVTLSCSQTLNHNVMYWYQQKSSQAPKLLFHYYDKDFNNEADTPDNFQSRRPNTSFCFLDIRSPGLGDTAMYLCATSRDPIRAGHYGYTFGSGTRLTVV.